These 31 T cell receptor beta chains originate from one sample sequenced in a study of CD4 T cells in relation to SARS-CoV-2 and coronaviruses. Before the COVID-19 pandemic, during about 2011-2019, CD4+ T cells were taken from unexposed donors. Isolation of CD4+ T cells took place after about eleven days in culture. These receptors' targets are unknown. Assay: immunoSEQ multiplex PCR; the TCRdb copy retains only in-frame clones and omits some. The table has about 23,000 clones, 76% seen once; the top ten hold approximately 30%. Source material: CD4+ T cells from PBMCs, cultured in vitro. The receptor set was obtained from a human donor in good health.

The gene calls are TRBV5-1 and TRBJ1-5; D gene uncertain. The ends were cut back, 0 bases at V and 2 bases at J, with 9 bases in the middle. This CDR3 has 15 residues. The germline V gene encodes CDR1 SGHRS and CDR2 YFSETQ. Here the CDR3 DNA reads TGCGCCAGCAGCTTGGAAGGGCAGCGCAATCAGCCCCAGCATTTT. Translation: CASSLEGQRNQPQHF. Based on the CDR3 plus reference TRBV5-1 and TRBJ1-5, the full variable domain is KAGVTQTPRYLIKTRGQQVTLSCSPISGHRSVSWYQQTPGQGLQFLFEYFSETQRNKGNFPGRFSGRQFSNSRSEMNVSTLELGDSALYLCASSLEGQRNQPQHFGDGTRLSIL.

This clone was counted between two and nine times. The chain employs TRBV4-1 and TRBJ2-2, with 13 nucleotides matching TRBD2. The CDR3 has 18 amino acids. CDR1 MGHRA and CDR2 YSYEKL come from the germline V gene. The V and J ends lost 3 bases and 3 bases, in that order; junction bases with no gene match: 7. The CDR3 loop reads CASSQGGLAGWDTGELFF. In DNA, the CDR3 is TGCGCCAGCAGCCAGGGGGGACTAGCGGGATGGGACACCGGGGAGCTGTTTTTT.

This clone was found a few times. The chain links TRBV29-1 to TRBJ1-1; D is unresolved. Germline-derived CDR1 and CDR2 are SQVTM and ANQGSEA. V shed 7 bases and J shed 0 bases, with 12 bases lying between them. The CDR3 is 13 amino acids. The CDR3, as DNA: TGCAGCGAGAGGGAGGATATGAACACTGAAGCTTTCTTT. Translating gives CSEREDMNTEAFF.

This rearrangement joins TRBV19 to TRBJ1-1; D unclear. V was pared by 2 bases and J by 4 bases, with 11 bases between. Germline CDR1 is LNHDA and CDR2 is SQIVND (reference sequence). The CDR3 extends over 14 amino acids. The CDR3 loop reads CASSINWGGTEAFF. DNA of the CDR3: TGTGCCAGTAGTATAAATTGGGGAGGCACTGAAGCTTTCTTT.

The chain is built from TRBV9 and TRBJ2-7, with 11 bases fitting TRBD2. V was clipped by 1 base and J by 0 bases; unmatched bases: 3. There are 16 residues in the CDR3. Germline V gives CDR1 SGDLS, CDR2 YYNGEE. The CDR3 coding sequence is TGTGCCAGCAGCGTACGACTAGCGGGGTCCTCCTACGAGCAGTACTTC. Translated: CASSVRLAGSSYEQYF.

This clone has only one observation. This chain connects TRBV11-2 to TRBJ2-7; the D gene could be TRBD1 or TRBD2 (7 bases each). The length of the CDR3 is 14 residues. Trimming pared 5 bases from V and 4 bases from J, leaving 15 bases between. Germline CDR1 and CDR2: SGHAT and FQNNGV. CDR3 DNA sequence: TGTGCCAGCAGCCCAGGGGGGGAAATTTACGAGCAGTACTTC. Translating it yields CASSPGGEIYEQYF.

The rearrangement uses TRBV2 and TRBJ1-5; D remains unclear. Germline CDR1 and CDR2: SNHLY and FYNNEI. V was shortened by 10 bases and J by 6 bases, with 16 bases between the two germline ends. The CDR3 extends over 13 amino acids. CDR3 nucleotides: TGTGCCACCGAAATCGAGGCAGGTCAGCCCCAGCATTTT. It is translated as CATEIEAGQPQHF.

The V call is TRBV2, the J call TRBJ2-3, with no clear D. The CDR3 loop spans 14 amino acids. Per the germline V gene, CDR1 is SNHLY and CDR2 is FYNNEI. V was cut by 7 bases and J by 0 bases, with 11 bases left in between. Here the CDR3 DNA reads TGTGCCAGCAAACTCACAACTAGCACAGATACGCAGTATTTT. Protein product: CASKLTTSTDTQYF.

This clone has a handful of counts. The chain employs TRBV30 and TRBJ2-1; D is undetermined. The germline V gene encodes CDR1 GTSNPN and CDR2 SVGIG (reference sequence). V gave up 0 bases and J gave up 0 bases, with 6 bases separating them. This CDR3 contains 14 residues. CDR3: CAWSVRSSYNEQFF. CDR3 nucleotides: TGTGCCTGGAGTGTTAGGAGCTCCTACAATGAGCAGTTCTTC.

This sequence joins TRBV30 and TRBJ1-5, with TRBD1 matching over 7 bases. Trimming at V came to 2 bases and at J to 0 bases, leaving 13 bases not matched to a gene. Germline lookup yields CDR1 GTSNPN and CDR2 SVGIG (reference sequence). The CDR3 loop spans 18 amino acids. The DNA of the CDR3 is TGTGCCTGGAGTAAGGGGGCGCGTATTGGGGGTAGCAATCAGCCCCAGCATTTT. Encoded protein: CAWSKGARIGGSNQPQHF.

This clone appeared a single time. A junction end diverges from the germline sequence, so it may reflect a read error. The chain recombines TRBV7-9 with TRBJ2-2; no definite D call. Germline CDR1 is SEHNR and CDR2 is FQNEAQ (reference sequence). The CDR3 runs to 15 residues. CDR3 DNA sequence: TGTGCCAGCAGCTTACTAGGAGAGAACGCCGGGGAGCTGTTTTTT. Its translation: CASSLLGENAGELFF. Filled out from reference TRBV7-9 and TRBJ2-2, the complete variable domain reads DTGVSQNPRHKITKRGQNVTFRCDPISEHNRLYWYRQTLGQGPEFLTYFQNEAQLEKSRLLSDRFSAERPKGSFSTLEIQRTEQGDSAMYLCASSLLGENAGELFFGEGSRLTVL.

The chain recombines TRBV7-7 with TRBJ2-2; 8 bases fit TRBD1. This CDR3 has 16 amino acids. The V gene's germline CDR1 is SSHAT and CDR2 FNYEAQ (reference sequence). Trimming at V came to 5 bases and at J to 4 bases, leaving 9 bases not matched to a gene. CDR3 nucleotide sequence: TGTGCCAGCAGCAGGCAGGGGGCGCGGGGCACCGGGGAGCTGTTTTTT. Translating gives CASSRQGARGTGELFF.

The chain carries TRBV27 and TRBJ2-6, with 9 bases aligning to TRBD1. There are 18 residues in the CDR3. V gave up 6 bases and J gave up 2 bases; unmatched junction bases: 11. CDR1 is MNHEY, CDR2 SMNVEV, per germline (reference sequence). The CDR3 is CASSPGTGYQAGANVLTF. The CDR3 DNA follows: TGTGCCAGCAGCCCCGGGACAGGGTATCAGGCTGGGGCCAACGTCCTGACTTTC.

The chain joins TRBV15 to TRBJ2-5; 7 bases are a match to TRBD2. V lost 0 bases, J lost 1 base, and 11 bases stayed unmatched. This CDR3 has 18 amino acids. Germline V CDR1 and CDR2: LNHNV, YYDKDF (reference sequence). The DNA of the CDR3 is TGTGCCACCAGCAGAGAGGCTGGGGGAGGGAGTATCCAAGAGACCCAGTACTTC. Translation gives CATSREAGGGSIQETQYF.

Details on this clone: Other DNA sequences in this sample translate to the same CDR3. V and J are TRBV29-1 and TRBJ1-1; maybe TRBD1 (6 bases). V was pared by 3 bases and J by 6 bases, with 11 bases between. The length of the CDR3 is 12 residues. The germline V gene has CDR1 SQVTM and CDR2 ANQGSEA. CDR3 in amino acids: CSVDRGGSEAFF. The CDR3 DNA reads as TGCAGCGTTGACAGGGGAGGCTCTGAAGCTTTCTTT.

This clone was observed once. The chain carries TRBV10-3 and TRBJ1-1; D uncertain. CDR3 length equals 13 residues. Germline loops: CDR1 ENHRY, CDR2 SYGVKD. V gave up 1 base and J gave up 8 bases, with 11 bases separating them. The CDR3 loop reads CAISELYRLEAFF. In DNA, the CDR3 is TGTGCCATCAGTGAGTTATATAGGTTAGAAGCTTTCTTT.

The chain employs TRBV10-1 and TRBJ2-3, with TRBD1 matching over 10 bases. The junction had 4 bases not matched to a gene; V was cut back by 4 bases and J by 3 bases. Germline CDR1 is WNHNN and CDR2 is SYGVQD (reference sequence). The CDR3 spans 15 residues. As DNA, the CDR3 is TGCGCCAGCAGTGGGGGACAGGGGATAACAGATACGCAGTATTTT. This encodes CASSGGQGITDTQYF.

The J gene is TRBJ2-5, the V gene TRBV5-6, with D unclear. This CDR3 has 14 residues. In germline, CDR1 is SGHDT, CDR2 YYEEEE. Trimming left V 0 bases short and J 6 bases short, with 12 bases between. CDR3 bases: TGTGCCAGCAGCTTGGCGGTAGCAGTACAGACCCAGTACTTC. It specifies CASSLAVAVQTQYF.

CDR3: CASSLFTSGSQEGNEQFF. In DNA, the CDR3 is TGTGCCAGCAGCTTGTTCACTAGCGGGTCCCAAGAGGGGAATGAGCAGTTCTTC. J is TRBJ2-1 and V is TRBV7-9; 9 bases map to TRBD2. Losses at the gene ends were 3 bases for V and 7 bases for J; bases not matched to a gene: 16. CDR3 length: 18 amino acids. Germline-derived CDR1 and CDR2 are SEHNR and FQNEAQ (reference sequence).

This chain joins TRBV5-4 and TRBJ1-4; D remains unclear. The CDR3 length is 14 residues. Germline-derived CDR1 and CDR2 are SGHNT and YYREEE (reference sequence). With 0 bases removed from V and 4 bases from J, the gap between germline ends came to 7 bases. The CDR3 here is CASSLALRNEKLFF. The CDR3 region has the DNA TGTGCCAGCAGCTTGGCACTACGTAATGAAAAACTGTTTTTT.

The V call is TRBV19, the J call TRBJ1-6; D not resolved. The V end was cut by 6 bases, the J end by 13 bases, with 16 bases between. The germline V gene encodes CDR1 LNHDA and CDR2 SQIVND (reference sequence). The CDR3 is 13 amino acids. The CDR3 here is CASRTGQESPLHF. CDR3 nucleotide sequence: TGTGCCAGTAGGACGGGTCAGGAGTCTCCCCTCCACTTT.

The V and J genes are TRBV5-1 and TRBJ1-2, with a weak D call TRBD1 (5 bases). CDR1 is SGHRS, CDR2 YFSETQ, per germline. The germline V and J ends were trimmed by 0 bases and 4 bases, with 10 bases remaining between them. The CDR3 runs 14 residues. CDR3 DNA sequence: TGCGCCAGCAGCTTGGCGGGGGGGTCCTATGGCTACACCTTC. Its translation: CASSLAGGSYGYTF.

J is TRBJ1-5 and V is TRBV27; weak D call: TRBD1 (6 bases). The ends were cut back, 2 bases at V and 7 bases at J, with 15 bases in the middle. This CDR3 comprises 15 residues. CDR1 is MNHEY and CDR2 is SMNVEV in the germline V gene (reference sequence). The CDR3 is CASSLTGGVGQPQHF. CDR3 coding DNA: TGTGCCAGCAGTTTAACGGGGGGCGTCGGGCAGCCCCAGCATTTT.

The genes are TRBV28 and TRBJ1-5; perhaps TRBD1 as D (5 bases). Between the trimmed V and J ends, which lost 6 bases and 0 bases, there was a span of 21 bases. Per the germline V gene, CDR1 is MDHEN and CDR2 is SYDVKM. CDR3 length: 18 amino acids. The CDR3 spells CASRKRGGSGFSNQPQHF. In nucleotides, the CDR3 is TGTGCCAGCAGGAAGCGGGGGGGGTCGGGGTTTAGCAATCAGCCCCAGCATTTT.

The chain's CDR3 is CASDDLHCGPSTDTQYF. The CDR3 DNA reads TGTGCCAGCGATGACTTGCATTGCGGGCCTAGCACAGATACGCAGTATTTT. The gene calls are TRBV21-1 and TRBJ2-3; the table gives TRBD2 as D, unverified against the DNA. TRBV21-1 constitutes a pseudogene. The CDR3 runs to 17 residues.

This CDR3 reads CASSLAGAAGNTEAFF. CDR3 in DNA: TGTGCCAGCAGCTTGGCCGGGGCGGCGGGGAACACTGAAGCTTTCTTT. The chain employs TRBV5-8 and TRBJ1-1, with a possible D match to TRBD1 (5 bases). V was clipped by 0 bases and J by 1 base, with 13 bases between them. This CDR3 contains 16 residues. The germline CDR1 and CDR2 sequences are SGHTS and YDEGEE. The full variable domain, its missing parts supplied by reference TRBV5-8 and TRBJ1-1, is EAGVTQSPTHLIKTRGQQATLRCSPISGHTSVYWYQQALGLGLQFLLWYDEGEERNRGNFPPRFSGRQFPNYSSELNVNALELEDSALYLCASSLAGAAGNTEAFFGQGTRLTVV.

J is TRBJ2-1 and V is TRBV9, with 12 bases lining up with TRBD2. Unmatched junction bases numbered 3, after V lost 2 bases and J lost 6 bases. The CDR3 is 15 amino acids. Looked up from germline, CDR1 is SGDLS and CDR2 is YYNGEE. The CDR3 spells CASSVTSGRVNEQFF. The CDR3 bases are TGTGCCAGCAGCGTGACTAGCGGGAGAGTCAATGAGCAGTTCTTC.

The chain couples TRBV24-1 to TRBJ2-1; D is undetermined. V was clipped by 10 bases and J by 7 bases, with 10 bases between them. Per germline, CDR1 KGHDR and CDR2 SFDVKD. The CDR3 consists of 11 residues. The CDR3 region has the DNA TGTGCCACTTCCGGTCAAAATGAGCAGTTCTTC. This encodes CATSGQNEQFF.

This clone was seen a handful of times. CDR3 region: CASSYSLAGARELFF. The CDR3 DNA sequence: TGTGCCAGCAGTTACTCGCTAGCGGGAGCGCGGGAGCTGTTTTTT. The chain uses TRBV6-5 and TRBJ2-2, with TRBD2 matching over 10 bases. Germline CDR1 reads MNHEY; CDR2 reads SVGAGI. V lost 0 bases to trimming and J lost 9 bases; unmatched junction nucleotides: 4. This CDR3 has 15 amino acids.

This chain links TRBV6-5 with TRBJ1-1; D gene unclear. CDR1 MNHEY and CDR2 SVGAGI come from the germline V gene. The CDR3 extends over 14 amino acids. Trimming removed 4 bases from V and 1 base from J, with 10 bases in between. The CDR3 coding sequence is TGTGCCAGCAGTTCCGGGAGGAGGAACACTGAAGCTTTCTTT. Amino acid sequence: CASSSGRRNTEAFF.

The chain couples TRBV3-1 (or the pseudogene TRBV3-2) to TRBJ1-5; no definite D call. Per germline, CDR1 LGHDT and CDR2 YNNKEL (reference sequence). Trimming cost V 0 bases and J 5 bases, with 5 bases left between them. The CDR3 runs 13 residues. The CDR3 DNA is TGTGCCAGCAGCCAAGACAGCGATCAGCCCCAGCATTTT. Translated: CASSQDSDQPQHF.